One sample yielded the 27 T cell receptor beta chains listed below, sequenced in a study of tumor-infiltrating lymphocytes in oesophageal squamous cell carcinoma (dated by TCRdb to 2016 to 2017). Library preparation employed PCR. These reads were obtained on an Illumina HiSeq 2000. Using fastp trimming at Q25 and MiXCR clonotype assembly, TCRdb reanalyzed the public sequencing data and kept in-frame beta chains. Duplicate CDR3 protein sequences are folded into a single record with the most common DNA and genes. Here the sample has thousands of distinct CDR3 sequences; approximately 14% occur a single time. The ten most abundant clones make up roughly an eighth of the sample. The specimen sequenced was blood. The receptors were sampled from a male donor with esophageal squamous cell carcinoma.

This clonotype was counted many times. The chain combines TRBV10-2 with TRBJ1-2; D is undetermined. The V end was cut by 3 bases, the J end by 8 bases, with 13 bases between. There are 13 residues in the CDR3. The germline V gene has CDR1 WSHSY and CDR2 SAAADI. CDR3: CASSDGAGGGYTF. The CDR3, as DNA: TGCGCCAGCAGTGATGGTGCAGGCGGGGGCTACACCTTC.

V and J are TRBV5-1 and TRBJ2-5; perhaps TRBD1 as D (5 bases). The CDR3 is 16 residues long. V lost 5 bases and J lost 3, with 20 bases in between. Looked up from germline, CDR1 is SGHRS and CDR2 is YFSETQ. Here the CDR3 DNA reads TGCGCCAGCAGGGACGTCTGGGGCACCTCTAAAGAGACCCAGTACTTC. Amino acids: CASRDVWGTSKETQYF.

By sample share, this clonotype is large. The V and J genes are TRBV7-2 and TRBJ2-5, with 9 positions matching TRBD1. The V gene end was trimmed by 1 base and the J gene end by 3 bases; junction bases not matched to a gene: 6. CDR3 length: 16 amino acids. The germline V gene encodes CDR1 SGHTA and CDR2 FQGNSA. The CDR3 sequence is CASSLVDRGGKETQYF. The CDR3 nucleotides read TGTGCCAGCAGCTTAGTAGACAGGGGGGGAAAAGAGACCCAGTACTTC.

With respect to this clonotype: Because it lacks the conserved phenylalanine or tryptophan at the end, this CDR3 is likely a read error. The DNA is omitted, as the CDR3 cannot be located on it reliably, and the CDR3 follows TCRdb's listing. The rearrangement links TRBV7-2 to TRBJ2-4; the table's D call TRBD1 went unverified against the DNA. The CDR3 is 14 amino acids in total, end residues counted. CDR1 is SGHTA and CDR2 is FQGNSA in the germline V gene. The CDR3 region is CACSLGVGEQYFGA.

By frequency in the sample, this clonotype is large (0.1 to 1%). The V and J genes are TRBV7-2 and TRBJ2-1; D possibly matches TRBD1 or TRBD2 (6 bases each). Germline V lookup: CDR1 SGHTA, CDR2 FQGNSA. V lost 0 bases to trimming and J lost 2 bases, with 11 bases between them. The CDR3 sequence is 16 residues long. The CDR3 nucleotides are TGTGCCAGCAGCTTAGCGGGGGGCCTCACCTACAATGAGCAGTTCTTC. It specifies CASSLAGGLTYNEQFF.

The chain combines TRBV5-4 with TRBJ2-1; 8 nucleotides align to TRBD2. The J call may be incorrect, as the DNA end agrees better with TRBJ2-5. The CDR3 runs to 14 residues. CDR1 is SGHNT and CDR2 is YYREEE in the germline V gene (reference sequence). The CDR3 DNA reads TGTGCCAGCAGTTATAGCGGGGTGGAAGAGACCCAGTACTTC. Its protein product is CASSYSGVEETQYF.

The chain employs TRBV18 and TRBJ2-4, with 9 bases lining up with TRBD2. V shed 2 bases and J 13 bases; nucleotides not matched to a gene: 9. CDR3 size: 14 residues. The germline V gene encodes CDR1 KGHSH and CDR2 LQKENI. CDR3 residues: CASSPRLADNEQYF. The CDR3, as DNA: TGTGCCAGCTCACCAAGACTAGCGGACAATGAGCAGTACTTC.

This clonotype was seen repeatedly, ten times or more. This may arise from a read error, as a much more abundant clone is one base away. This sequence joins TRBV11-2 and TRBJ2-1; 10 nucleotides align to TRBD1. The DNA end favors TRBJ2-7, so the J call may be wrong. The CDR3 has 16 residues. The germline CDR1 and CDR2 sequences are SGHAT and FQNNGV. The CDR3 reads CASSSDRGRKYNEQYF. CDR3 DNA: TGTGCCAGCAGTAGCGACAGGGGGCGTAAGTACAATGAGCAGTACTTC.

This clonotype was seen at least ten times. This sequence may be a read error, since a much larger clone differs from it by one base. The CDR3 here is CASSPLGGGRNEQYF. The CDR3 DNA reads TGTGCCAGCAGCCCGCTAGGGGGGGGCCGCAATGAGCAGTACTTC. The chain recombines TRBV7-9 with TRBJ2-7; D perhaps matches TRBD2 (7 bases). The CDR3 extends over 15 amino acids. The germline gives CDR1 SEHNR, CDR2 FQNEAQ (reference sequence). V shed 5 bases and J shed 7 bases, with 21 bases lying between them.

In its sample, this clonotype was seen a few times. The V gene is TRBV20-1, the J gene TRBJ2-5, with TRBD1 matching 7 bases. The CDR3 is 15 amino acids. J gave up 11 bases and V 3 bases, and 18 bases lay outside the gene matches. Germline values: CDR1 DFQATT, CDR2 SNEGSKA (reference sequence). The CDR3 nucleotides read TGCAGTGCTAGGGAAGCCGGGACAGTTTACAATGAGCAGTACTTC. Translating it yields CSAREAGTVYNEQYF.

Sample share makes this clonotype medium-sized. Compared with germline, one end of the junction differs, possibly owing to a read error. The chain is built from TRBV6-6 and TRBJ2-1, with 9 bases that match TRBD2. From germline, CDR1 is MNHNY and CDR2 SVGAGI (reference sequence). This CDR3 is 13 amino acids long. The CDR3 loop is CASSYGLAGLEDF. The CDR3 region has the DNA TGTGCCAGCAGTTACGGCCTAGCGGGGCTAGAAGACTTC.

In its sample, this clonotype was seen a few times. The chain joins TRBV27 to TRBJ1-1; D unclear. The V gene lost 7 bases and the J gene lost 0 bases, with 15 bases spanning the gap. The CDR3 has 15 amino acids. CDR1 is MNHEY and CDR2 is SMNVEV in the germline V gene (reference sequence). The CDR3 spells CASKNLEQLNTEAFF. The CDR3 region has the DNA TGTGCCAGCAAGAACCTGGAACAGTTGAACACTGAAGCTTTCTTT.

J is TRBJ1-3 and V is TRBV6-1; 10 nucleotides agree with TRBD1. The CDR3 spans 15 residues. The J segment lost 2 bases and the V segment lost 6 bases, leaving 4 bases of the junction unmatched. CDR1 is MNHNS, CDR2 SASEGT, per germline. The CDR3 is CASRSGQGAGNTIYF. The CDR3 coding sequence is TGTGCCAGCAGATCCGGACAGGGGGCTGGAAACACCATATATTTT.

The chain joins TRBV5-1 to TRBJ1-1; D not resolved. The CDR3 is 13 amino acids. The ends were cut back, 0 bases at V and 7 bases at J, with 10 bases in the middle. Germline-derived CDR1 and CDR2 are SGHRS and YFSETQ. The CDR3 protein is CASSLDRAYEAFF. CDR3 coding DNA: TGCGCCAGCAGCTTGGATCGAGCTTATGAAGCTTTCTTT.

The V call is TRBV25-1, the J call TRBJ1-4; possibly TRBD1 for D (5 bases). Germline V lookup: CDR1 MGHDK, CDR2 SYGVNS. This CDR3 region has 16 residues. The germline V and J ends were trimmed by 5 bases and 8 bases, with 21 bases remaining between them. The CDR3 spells CASSLPGGRYKEKLFF. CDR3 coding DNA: TGTGCCAGCAGTCTACCTGGGGGGAGGTACAAAGAAAAACTGTTTTTT. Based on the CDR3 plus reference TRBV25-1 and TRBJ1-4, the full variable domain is EADIYQTPRYLVIGTGKKITLECSQTMGHDKMYWYQQDPGMELHLIHYSYGVNSTEKGDLSSESTVSRIRTEHFPLTLESARPSHTSQYLCASSLPGGRYKEKLFFGSGTQLSVL.

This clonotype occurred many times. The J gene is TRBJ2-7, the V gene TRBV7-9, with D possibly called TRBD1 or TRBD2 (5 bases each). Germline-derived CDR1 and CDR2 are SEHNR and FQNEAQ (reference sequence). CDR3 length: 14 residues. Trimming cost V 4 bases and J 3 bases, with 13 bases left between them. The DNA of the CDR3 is TGTGCCAGCAGCTCCGGGACGCTAATCTACGAGCAGTACTTC. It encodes CASSSGTLIYEQYF.

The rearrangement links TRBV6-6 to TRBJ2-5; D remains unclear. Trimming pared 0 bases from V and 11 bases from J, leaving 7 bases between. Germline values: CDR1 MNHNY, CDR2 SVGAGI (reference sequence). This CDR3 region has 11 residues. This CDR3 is CASSYSLAQYF. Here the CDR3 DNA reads TGTGCCAGCAGTTACTCACTTGCGCAGTACTTC.

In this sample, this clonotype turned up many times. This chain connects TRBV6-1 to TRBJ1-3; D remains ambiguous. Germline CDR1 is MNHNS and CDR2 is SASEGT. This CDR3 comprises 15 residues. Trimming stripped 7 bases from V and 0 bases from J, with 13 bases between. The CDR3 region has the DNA TGTGCCAGCACTAAGGTCGTGAACTCTGGAAACACCATATATTTT. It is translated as CASTKVVNSGNTIYF.

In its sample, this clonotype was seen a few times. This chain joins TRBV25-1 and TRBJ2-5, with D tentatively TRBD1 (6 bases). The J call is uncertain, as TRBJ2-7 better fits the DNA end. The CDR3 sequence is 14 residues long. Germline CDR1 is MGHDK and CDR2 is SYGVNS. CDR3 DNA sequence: TGTGCCAGCAGTGAAGGGCAGGGGTTTTACGAGCAGTACTTC. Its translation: CASSEGQGFYEQYF.

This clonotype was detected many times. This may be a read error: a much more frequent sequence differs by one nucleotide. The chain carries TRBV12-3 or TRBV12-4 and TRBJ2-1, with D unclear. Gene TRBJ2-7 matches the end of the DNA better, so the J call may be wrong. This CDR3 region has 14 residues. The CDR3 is CASSPSDTYNEQYF. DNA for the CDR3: TGTGCCAGCAGTCCTAGTGACACCTACAATGAGCAGTACTTC.

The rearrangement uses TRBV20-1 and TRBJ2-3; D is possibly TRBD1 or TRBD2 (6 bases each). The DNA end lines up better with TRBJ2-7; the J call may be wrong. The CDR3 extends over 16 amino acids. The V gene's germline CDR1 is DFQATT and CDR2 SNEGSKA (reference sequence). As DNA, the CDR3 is TGCAGTGCTAGAGCGGAGGGGGGCCGTAGCTCCTACGAGCAGTACTTC. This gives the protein CSARAEGGRSSYEQYF.

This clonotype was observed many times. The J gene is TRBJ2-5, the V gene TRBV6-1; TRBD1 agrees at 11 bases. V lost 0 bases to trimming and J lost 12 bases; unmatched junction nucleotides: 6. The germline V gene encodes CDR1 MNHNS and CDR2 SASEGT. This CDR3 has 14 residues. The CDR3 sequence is CASSEALRGQGEYF. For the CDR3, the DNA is TGTGCCAGCAGTGAAGCGCTTCGGGGACAGGGGGAGTACTTC.

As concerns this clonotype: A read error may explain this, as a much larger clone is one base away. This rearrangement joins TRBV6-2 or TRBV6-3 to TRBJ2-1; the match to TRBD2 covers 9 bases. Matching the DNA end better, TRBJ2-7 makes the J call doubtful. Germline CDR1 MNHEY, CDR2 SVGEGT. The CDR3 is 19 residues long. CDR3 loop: CASSYSPSGLAGSGNEQYF. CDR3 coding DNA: TGTGCCAGCAGTTACTCCCCTTCGGGGCTAGCGGGGAGCGGCAATGAGCAGTACTTC.

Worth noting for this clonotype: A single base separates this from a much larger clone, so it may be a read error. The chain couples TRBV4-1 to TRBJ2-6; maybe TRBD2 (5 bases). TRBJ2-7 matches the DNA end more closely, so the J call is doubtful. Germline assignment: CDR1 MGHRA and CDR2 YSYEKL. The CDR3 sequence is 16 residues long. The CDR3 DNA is TGCGCCAGCAGCCCAGCCTGGATAACGGACTCCGACGAGCAGTACTTC. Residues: CASSPAWITDSDEQYF.

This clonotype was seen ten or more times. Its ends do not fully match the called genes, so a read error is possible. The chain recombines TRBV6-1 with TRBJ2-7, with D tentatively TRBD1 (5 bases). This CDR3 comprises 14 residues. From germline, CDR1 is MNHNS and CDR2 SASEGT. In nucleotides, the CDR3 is TGTGCCAGCAGAGGGGAACCTTATAATTCACCCCTCCACTTC. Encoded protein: CASRGEPYNSPLHF.

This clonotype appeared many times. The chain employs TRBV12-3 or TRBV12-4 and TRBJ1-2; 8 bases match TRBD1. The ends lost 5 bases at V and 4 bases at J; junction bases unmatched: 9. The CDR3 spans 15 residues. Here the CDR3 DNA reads TGTGCCAGCAGTCCTCCGATCGACAGGGGCTATGGCTACACCTTC. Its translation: CASSPPIDRGYGYTF.

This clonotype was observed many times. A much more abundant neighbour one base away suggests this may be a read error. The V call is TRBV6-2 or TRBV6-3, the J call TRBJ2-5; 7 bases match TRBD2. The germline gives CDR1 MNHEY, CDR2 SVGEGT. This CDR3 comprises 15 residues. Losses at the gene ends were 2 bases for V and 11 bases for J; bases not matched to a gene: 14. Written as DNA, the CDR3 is TGTGCCAGCAGTTACGGGGGGGACGGGAAGTATGAGCAGTACTTC. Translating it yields CASSYGGDGKYEQYF.